A single sample is the source of the 18 T cell receptor beta chains below, sequenced in a study of T cell repertoires in cytomegalovirus infection. The antigens of these receptors remain unknown. MiXCR, applied by TCRdb to the reads, yields one record per CDR3 protein. Of around 130,000 distinct CDR3 sequences in the sample, roughly 25% were seen once. Sequenced input: PBMCs, sequenced either directly or after in vitro stimulation (not recorded which). Receptor source: a human donor in good health (CMV status not recorded). Some clones in this sample may be carry-over from other donors' samples.

Many counts were recorded for this clonotype. The chain joins TRBV7-8 to TRBJ2-3; 11 bases align to TRBD2. Germline V lookup: CDR1 SGHVS, CDR2 FQNEAQ. V lost 2 bases, J lost 3 bases, and 4 bases stayed unmatched. The CDR3 runs 16 residues. CDR3 nucleotide sequence: TGTGCCAGCAGCTTACTAGCGGGAGGATCTACAGATACGCAGTATTTT. Residues: CASSLLAGGSTDTQYF.

The rearrangement links TRBV9 to TRBJ1-4; D is uncertain. Trimming left V 0 bases short and J 6 bases short, with 12 bases between. The CDR3 loop spans 15 amino acids. CDR1 is SGDLS, CDR2 YYNGEE, per germline. This CDR3 is CASSVGIGRDEKLFF. The CDR3 DNA reads as TGTGCCAGCAGCGTAGGGATAGGGCGGGATGAAAAACTGTTTTTT.

The chain carries TRBV24-1 and TRBJ1-1; D perhaps matches TRBD1 (5 bases). The CDR3 has 13 residues. Trimming left V 7 bases short and J 3 bases short, with 11 bases between. Per germline, CDR1 KGHDR and CDR2 SFDVKD. The CDR3 is CATRATGDTEAFF. The CDR3 region has the DNA TGTGCCACCAGAGCTACAGGAGACACTGAAGCTTTCTTT.

The chain joins TRBV6-2 or TRBV6-3 to TRBJ1-1, with D unclear. The V end was cut by 6 bases, the J end by 0 bases, with 14 bases between. The CDR3 runs 15 residues. The V gene's germline CDR1 is MNHEY and CDR2 SVGEGT. The CDR3 protein is CASRLPADMNTEAFF. In DNA, the CDR3 is TGTGCCAGCAGACTACCCGCCGACATGAACACTGAAGCTTTCTTT.

V gene TRBV6-2 or TRBV6-3 combines with J gene TRBJ2-3; D ambiguous. V lost 2 bases, J lost 1 base, and 4 bases lay in between. In germline, CDR1 is MNHEY, CDR2 SVGEGT. The CDR3 spans 13 residues. CDR3 DNA sequence: TGTGCCAGCAGTTACATACGCACAGATACGCAGTATTTT. This codes for CASSYIRTDTQYF.

The chain employs TRBV5-6 and TRBJ2-7; D remains ambiguous. V lost 0 bases and J lost 7, with 5 bases in between. Per germline, CDR1 SGHDT and CDR2 YYEEEE. The CDR3 sequence is 11 residues long. CDR3 nucleotide sequence: TGTGCCAGCAGCTTGGTTCGTGAGCAGTACTTC. This codes for CASSLVREQYF.

The genes are TRBV19 and TRBJ2-5; D possibly uses TRBD1 or TRBD2 (5 bases each). CDR1 LNHDA and CDR2 SQIVND come from the germline V gene (reference sequence). Trimming removed 7 bases from V and 0 bases from J, with 15 bases in between. The CDR3 is made up of 15 amino acids. The CDR3 is CASKSGQGYQETQYF. DNA of the CDR3: TGTGCCAGTAAATCGGGGCAGGGTTACCAAGAGACCCAGTACTTC.

This rearrangement joins TRBV10-3 to TRBJ2-7; no clear D gene. The CDR3 runs 15 residues. With 6 bases removed from V and 0 bases from J, the gap between germline ends came to 15 bases. The germline V gene encodes CDR1 ENHRY and CDR2 SYGVKD. The CDR3 protein is CAISAGTATSYEQYF. For the CDR3, the DNA is TGTGCCATCAGCGCCGGTACAGCGACCTCCTACGAGCAGTACTTC.

This clonotype was recorded a few times. The chain combines TRBV7-9 with TRBJ1-6, with D unresolved. The germline V and J ends were trimmed by 6 bases and 7 bases, with 13 bases remaining between them. Germline assignment: CDR1 SEHNR and CDR2 FQNEAQ (reference sequence). This CDR3 comprises 14 residues. CDR3 protein: CASRSQRENSPLHF. CDR3 nucleotide sequence: TGTGCCAGCAGATCGCAAAGGGAAAATTCACCCCTCCACTTT.

This rearrangement joins TRBV6-2 or TRBV6-3 to TRBJ2-7; 8 bases fit TRBD2. CDR3 size: 15 residues. The V and J ends lost 0 bases and 4 bases, in that order; junction bases with no gene match: 5. The germline gives CDR1 MNHEY, CDR2 SVGEGT. The CDR3 is CASSYSGLVLYEQYF. The CDR3, as DNA: TGTGCCAGCAGTTACTCGGGACTAGTGCTGTACGAGCAGTACTTC.

This chain links TRBV6-1 with TRBJ2-3, with TRBD2 matching over 12 bases. CDR1 and CDR2 from the germline V gene are MNHNS and SASEGT. This CDR3 contains 15 residues. The V segment lost 6 bases and the J segment 4 bases; nucleotides outside the gene matches: 5. Here the CDR3 reads CASRPTSGRPDTQYF. Written as DNA, the CDR3 is TGTGCCAGCAGACCGACTAGCGGGAGACCAGATACGCAGTATTTT.

CDR3 protein: CASSPRVPTYEQYF. In nucleotides, the CDR3 is TGTGCCAGCAGTCCCAGGGTACCGACCTACGAGCAGTACTTC. V and J are TRBV6-2 or TRBV6-3 and TRBJ2-7; a possible D gene is TRBD1 (5 bases). V was clipped by 5 bases and J by 2 bases, with 13 bases between them. CDR3 length equals 14 residues. Germline V lookup: CDR1 MNHEY, CDR2 SVGEGT.

This clonotype was picked up many times. The chain is built from TRBV7-2 and TRBJ2-3; 7 bases line up with TRBD1. This CDR3 is built from 16 residues. The V gene's germline CDR1 is SGHTA and CDR2 FQGNSA. V was clipped by 3 bases and J by 1 base; unmatched bases: 7. The CDR3 nucleotides are TGTGCCAGCAGCTTTATTCTCGGACAGGGCACAGATACGCAGTATTTT. Its protein product is CASSFILGQGTDTQYF. The full variable domain, completed using reference TRBV7-2 and TRBJ2-3, is GAGVSQSPSNKVTEKGKDVELRCDPISGHTALYWYRQSLGQGLEFLIYFQGNSAPDKSGLPSDRFSAERTGGSVSTLTIQRTQQEDSAVYLCASSFILGQGTDTQYFGPGTRLTVL.

This clonotype was counted a few times. The gene calls are TRBV7-8 and TRBJ2-3, with 8 bases identical to TRBD2. CDR1 and CDR2 from the germline V gene are SGHVS and FQNEAQ. The CDR3 has 15 residues. Trimming at V came to 6 bases and at J to 1 base, leaving 6 bases not matched to a gene. CDR3: CASSIAGRGTDTQYF. CDR3 nucleotide sequence: TGTGCCAGCAGTATAGCGGGACGGGGCACAGATACGCAGTATTTT.

The chain joins TRBV4-1 to TRBJ1-2, with 9 nucleotides matching TRBD1. Germline assignment: CDR1 MGHRA and CDR2 YSYEKL. V was pared by 7 bases and J by 8 bases, with 11 bases of the junction left unmatched. The CDR3 runs 14 residues. Here the CDR3 DNA reads TGCGCCAGCATAAATCCGGGACAGGGTGACGGCTACACCTTC. It yields the protein CASINPGQGDGYTF.

The count of this clonotype is one. V is TRBV15 and J is TRBJ2-7; D may be TRBD1 (6 bases). The CDR3 totals 13 residues. Germline CDR1 is LNHNV and CDR2 is YYDKDF (reference sequence). With 1 base removed from V and 6 bases from J, the gap between germline ends came to 10 bases. The CDR3 spells CATSRGTGFEQYV. The CDR3 bases are TGTGCCACCAGCAGAGGTACAGGGTTCGAGCAGTACGTC.

The rearrangement uses TRBV2 and TRBJ2-3, with TRBD2 as a possible D gene (6 bases). The CDR3 length is 15 residues. Germline V gene data show CDR1 as SNHLY and CDR2 as FYNNEI. Trimming removed 7 bases from V and 4 bases from J, with 18 bases in between. The DNA for the CDR3 is TGTGCCAGCATCCTTAGCGGTTCCCAAGCAGATACGCAGTATTTT. Its protein product is CASILSGSQADTQYF.

This clonotype was observed a handful of times. The gene calls are TRBV20-1 and TRBJ2-1; unclear D gene. From germline, CDR1 is DFQATT and CDR2 SNEGSKA (reference sequence). The CDR3 has 15 residues. V was cut by 3 bases and J by 0 bases, with 12 bases left in between. CDR3 nucleotide sequence: TGCAGTGCTAGCGGGCGCGGAAGCTCCTACAATGAGCAGTTCTTC. Protein sequence: CSASGRGSSYNEQFF.